This TCR beta chain was identified during a study of T cells in Graves' hyperthyroidism and ophthalmopathy. CDR1 and CDR2 from the germline V gene are DFQATT and SNEGSKA (reference sequence). This CDR3 is 13 amino acids long. The ends were cut back, 1 base at V and 0 bases at J, with 6 bases in the middle. Amplification of TCR beta CDR3 regions used RNA as the template. Using the HTBI primer set, a first-round RT-PCR was run on the TCR CDR3. TCRdb independently ran MiXCR on the multiplex PCR reads; one entry per CDR3 protein. This sample has a few hundred thousand distinct CDR3 sequences, with around 13% found just once. Ophthalmopathy cases met thresholds of Clinical Activity Score at least 3, NOSPECS grade at least 4 and duration under 3 months. Patients were excluded because of uncontrolled infection, other autoimmune disease, pregnancy or lactation. Every diagnosis used clinical symptoms, serum thyroxine and TRAb, thyroid ultrasound and orbital computed tomography. Fresh peripheral blood, roughly 9.3 ml, was the source of the PBMCs.

This clonotype was observed at least ten times. The TCR was taken from a woman aged 40-49 years with Graves' ophthalmopathy. The chain carries TRBV20-1 and TRBJ2-5; no clear D gene. Sequences were obtained from blood. This chain's CDR3 is CSARGANQETQYF. CDR3 DNA: TGCAGTGCTAGAGGGGCCAACCAAGAGACCCAGTACTTC.